This TCR beta chain was retrieved from a study of regulatory T cells in long-lasting Graves disease. Arm-PCR of CDR3 regions and iRepertoire HTBI primers were the basis on which TCR beta libraries were built. TCRdb ran MiXCR on the multiplex PCR reads and lists one entry per CDR3 protein. The data show roughly 360,000 distinct CDR3 sequences, around 23% seen once. Time point given: persistent/refractory GD, antithyroid drugs over 5 years with positive TRAb. PBMCs were the source of the RNA used for TCR sequencing. This clonotype was seen at least ten times. The CDR3 is 16 amino acids. With V trimmed by 7 bases and J by 3 bases, 11 bases remained unmatched. Germline values: CDR1 MNHNS, CDR2 SASEGT.

This sequence originates from a woman between 40 and 50 years old with Graves disease. The chain is built from TRBV6-1 and TRBJ2-7; 11 nucleotides align to TRBD1. Source: peripheral blood mononuclear cells (PBMCs), taken when the disease was refractory, from a patient treated with antithyroid drugs. The CDR3 DNA follows: TGTGCCAGCACCCCTCCCCGGACAGGGGGCCTCTACGAGCAGTACTTC. This sequence encodes CASTPPRTGGLYEQYF.